The 19 T cell receptor beta chains presented below share a single source sample, sequenced in a study of a mutant IDH1 vaccine in newly diagnosed glioma. Antigens for these TCRs are unknown. The time point denotes: week 35, safety follow-up. Vaccine doses each comprised 300 ug of mutant IDH1 20-mer peptide, with topical imiquimod. The data were produced by immunoSEQ multiplex PCR, yet TCRdb's version contains in-frame clones alone and is incomplete. Of about 54,000 clones listed, about 85% are singletons. The sequenced sample was PBMCs, obtained from a glioma patient whose treatment included an IDH1 peptide vaccine. These receptors all come from a woman younger than 35 with glioma.

The V gene is TRBV7-8, the J gene TRBJ1-1; a possible D gene is TRBD1 (5 bases). V lost 5 bases to trimming and J lost 4 bases, with 14 bases between them. CDR1 SGHVS and CDR2 FQNEAQ come from the germline V gene. The CDR3 is 14 amino acids. The CDR3 coding sequence is TGTGCCAGCAGCCCATATGGGGGAGGCACTGAAGCTTTCTTT. This codes for CASSPYGGGTEAFF.

This sequence joins TRBV4-2 and TRBJ1-1; the D gene is possibly TRBD1 (6 bases). V gave up 8 bases and J gave up 7 bases, with 17 bases separating them. The CDR3 loop spans 13 amino acids. CDR1 and CDR2 (germline): LGHNA, YNFKEQ. The CDR3 nucleotides are TGTGCCAGCGGAGCCGGCACAGGGAGTGAAGCTTTCTTT. Residues: CASGAGTGSEAFF.

This clone was picked up a small number of times. V gene TRBV4-1 combines with J gene TRBJ1-1; D uncertain. The germline V gene encodes CDR1 MGHRA and CDR2 YSYEKL. There are 16 residues in the CDR3. The V gene lost 3 bases and the J gene lost 3 bases, with 17 bases spanning the gap. Written as DNA, the CDR3 is TGCGCCAGCAGCCAGAACCGGGATACTTTATACACTGAAGCTTTCTTT. The encoded protein is CASSQNRDTLYTEAFF.

J is TRBJ1-1 and V is TRBV29-1, with D perhaps TRBD1 (6 bases). Trimming removed 5 bases at V and 4 bases at J, with 11 bases between. The CDR3 runs 12 residues. Germline CDR1 SQVTM, CDR2 ANQGSEA. The CDR3 here is CSVQEGVTEAFF. The CDR3 coding sequence is TGCAGCGTTCAGGAGGGGGTCACTGAAGCTTTCTTT.

This clone was found a few times. The rearrangement joins TRBV2 to TRBJ1-1; no reliable D call. CDR3 length: 13 amino acids. CDR1 is SNHLY, CDR2 FYNNEI, per germline. The V gene lost 6 bases and the J gene lost 2 bases, with 10 bases spanning the gap. The CDR3 reads CASRYGENTEAFF. The CDR3 region has the DNA TGTGCCAGCAGGTACGGGGAAAACACTGAAGCTTTCTTT.

The chain has TRBV19 and TRBJ1-4, with D possibly TRBD1 on 5 matching bases. V was cut by 4 bases and J by 5 bases, with 14 bases left in between. The V gene's germline CDR1 is LNHDA and CDR2 SQIVND (reference sequence). CDR3 length: 15 amino acids. CDR3 region: CASSRDSLENEKLFF. The DNA of the CDR3 is TGTGCCAGTAGTAGAGACAGTCTAGAGAATGAAAAACTGTTTTTT. The whole variable domain, remainder taken from reference TRBV19 and TRBJ1-4, is DGGITQSPKYLFRKEGQNVTLSCEQNLNHDAMYWYRQDPGQGLRLIYYSQIVNDFQKGDIAEGYSVSREKKESFPLTVTSAQKNPTAFYLCASSRDSLENEKLFFGSGTQLSVL.

J is TRBJ2-4 and V is TRBV7-3; D is perhaps TRBD2 (5 bases). Germline assignment: CDR1 SGHTA and CDR2 FQGTGA. The CDR3 is made up of 17 amino acids. Trimming stripped 5 bases from V and 1 base from J, with 18 bases between. The CDR3 loop reads CASSTGITLAAKNIQYF. CDR3 bases: TGTGCCAGCAGCACGGGTATTACCTTAGCGGCCAAAAACATTCAGTACTTC.

The chain is built from TRBV30 and TRBJ1-2; D is perhaps TRBD1 (6 bases). V gave up 2 bases and J gave up 6 bases, with 16 bases separating them. The germline CDR1 and CDR2 sequences are GTSNPN and SVGIG (reference sequence). The CDR3 is 14 amino acids. CDR3 DNA sequence: TGTGCCTGGAGTAAAATGTCGGGGGCGCATGGCTACACCTTC. Its translation: CAWSKMSGAHGYTF. The full variable domain, with the rest looked up from reference TRBV30 and TRBJ1-2, is SQTIHQWPATLVQPVGSPLSLECTVEGTSNPNLYWYRQAAGRGLQLLFYSVGIGQISSEVPQNLSASRPQDRQFILSSKKLLLSDSGFYLCAWSKMSGAHGYTFGSGTRLTVV.

This clone was found a few times. J is TRBJ1-2 and V is TRBV5-1; a possible D gene is TRBD1 (6 bases). Trimming shortened V by 0 bases and J by 6 bases, and 9 bases separated the two germline ends. From germline, CDR1 is SGHRS and CDR2 YFSETQ. This CDR3 contains 13 residues. This CDR3 is CASSLEGVNGYTF. CDR3 nucleotide sequence: TGCGCCAGCAGCTTGGAGGGGGTAAATGGCTACACCTTC.

V is TRBV28 and J is TRBJ2-3; D remains unclear. There are 12 residues in the CDR3. CDR1 is MDHEN and CDR2 is SYDVKM in the germline V gene. V was clipped by 6 bases and J by 6 bases, with 10 bases between them. CDR3 DNA sequence: TGTGCCAGCAGGTTGGAACCGGATACGCAGTATTTT. This sequence encodes CASRLEPDTQYF.

The chain recombines TRBV10-1 with TRBJ1-2; D ambiguous. Germline CDR1 and CDR2: WNHNN and SYGVQD (reference sequence). Between the trimmed V and J ends, which lost 8 bases and 4 bases, there was a span of 14 bases. The CDR3 loop spans 13 amino acids. DNA for the CDR3: TGCGCCAGCGATCCGGGCAGGCGCTATGGCTACACCTTC. Encoded protein: CASDPGRRYGYTF.

This chain joins TRBV19 and TRBJ1-5, with no clear D. There are 12 residues in the CDR3. Germline values: CDR1 LNHDA, CDR2 SQIVND (reference sequence). V dropped 3 bases and J dropped 6 bases, with 6 bases sitting between them. For the CDR3, the DNA is TGTGCCAGTAGTATGTGGGGTCAGCCCCAGCATTTT. This gives the protein CASSMWGQPQHF.

The rearrangement links TRBV10-3 to TRBJ2-5; possible D gene TRBD2, 5 bases. There are 15 residues in the CDR3. Germline CDR1 reads ENHRY; CDR2 reads SYGVKD. The germline V and J ends were trimmed by 0 bases and 2 bases, with 10 bases remaining between them. The CDR3 DNA follows: TGTGCCATCAGTGAGTCGAGAGGGAGACAAGAGACCCAGTACTTC. Translated: CAISESRGRQETQYF.

The chain joins TRBV12-5 to TRBJ1-2; 8 bases line up with TRBD1. Germline V lookup: CDR1 LGHNT, CDR2 FRNRAP. Trimming at V came to 5 bases and at J to 8 bases, leaving 7 bases not matched to a gene. This CDR3 has 13 residues. DNA for the CDR3: TGTGCTAGTGGTCCCGGACAGGGAAAAGGCTACACCTTC. This gives the protein CASGPGQGKGYTF.

The rearrangement links TRBV29-1 to TRBJ2-6; the D gene is possibly TRBD1 (6 bases). This CDR3 has 17 amino acids. The V gene's germline CDR1 is SQVTM and CDR2 ANQGSEA. Trimming removed 5 bases from V and 4 bases from J, with 21 bases in between. CDR3 in DNA: TGCAGCGTTAAGACAGGCGGAATCGGAGCGGGGGCCAACGTCCTGACTTTC. It encodes CSVKTGGIGAGANVLTF.

V usage is TRBV4-2 and J usage is TRBJ1-3; the D is unclear. Trimming took 4 bases from V and 6 from J, leaving 4 bases between them. CDR3 length equals 11 residues. Germline CDR1 LGHNA, CDR2 YNFKEQ. The CDR3 protein is CASSPQNTIYF. The CDR3 DNA reads TGTGCCAGCAGCCCACAAAACACCATATATTTT.

V and J are TRBV2 and TRBJ1-1; TRBD1 aligns across 8 bases. Per the germline V gene, CDR1 is SNHLY and CDR2 is FYNNEI. The CDR3 totals 14 residues. The trim removed 5 bases at V and 5 bases at J, leaving 7 bases unmatched. CDR3 sequence reads: CASSRTGTGTEAFF. The DNA of the CDR3 is TGTGCCAGCAGTCGGACAGGGACGGGGACTGAAGCTTTCTTT.

The chain uses TRBV10-2 and TRBJ2-1, with a weak D call TRBD2 (6 bases). Deletions cut 4 bases from V and 2 bases from J, with 9 bases between. Per the germline V gene, CDR1 is WSHSY and CDR2 is SAAADI. The CDR3 is made up of 14 amino acids. CDR3 in amino acids: CASSVPGAYNEQFF. CDR3 coding DNA: TGCGCCAGCAGTGTCCCGGGAGCCTACAATGAGCAGTTCTTC.

The chain joins TRBV29-1 to TRBJ1-2, with 9 bases lining up with TRBD1. Germline V lookup: CDR1 SQVTM, CDR2 ANQGSEA. V was pared by 6 bases and J by 3 bases, with 2 bases of the junction left unmatched. CDR3 length equals 12 residues. The CDR3 DNA is TGCAGCGTACAGGGGGCCGACTATGGCTACACCTTC. Protein: CSVQGADYGYTF.